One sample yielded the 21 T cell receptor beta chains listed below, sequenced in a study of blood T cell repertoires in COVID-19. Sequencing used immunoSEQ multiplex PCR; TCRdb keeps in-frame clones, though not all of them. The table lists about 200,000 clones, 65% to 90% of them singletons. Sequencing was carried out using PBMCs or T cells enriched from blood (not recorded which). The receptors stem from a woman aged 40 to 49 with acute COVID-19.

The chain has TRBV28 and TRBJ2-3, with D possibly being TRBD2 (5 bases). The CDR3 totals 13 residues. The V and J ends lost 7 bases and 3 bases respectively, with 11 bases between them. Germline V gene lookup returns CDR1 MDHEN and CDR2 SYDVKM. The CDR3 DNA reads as TGTGCCAGCATCGGGGTGGTTACAGATACGCAGTATTTT. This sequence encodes CASIGVVTDTQYF.

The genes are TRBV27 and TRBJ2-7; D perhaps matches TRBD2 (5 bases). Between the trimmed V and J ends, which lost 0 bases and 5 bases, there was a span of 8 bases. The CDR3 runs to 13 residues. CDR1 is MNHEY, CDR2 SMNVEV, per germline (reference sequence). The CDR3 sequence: CASSLSLGDEQYF. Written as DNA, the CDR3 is TGTGCCAGCAGTTTATCCTTGGGAGACGAGCAGTACTTC.

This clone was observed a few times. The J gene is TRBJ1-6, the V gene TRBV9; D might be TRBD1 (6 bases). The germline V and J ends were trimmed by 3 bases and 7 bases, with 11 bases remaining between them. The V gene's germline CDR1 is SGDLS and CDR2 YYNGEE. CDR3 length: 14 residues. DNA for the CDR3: TGTGCCAGCAGCGCCGGACAGACGAATTCACCCCTCCACTTT. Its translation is CASSAGQTNSPLHF.

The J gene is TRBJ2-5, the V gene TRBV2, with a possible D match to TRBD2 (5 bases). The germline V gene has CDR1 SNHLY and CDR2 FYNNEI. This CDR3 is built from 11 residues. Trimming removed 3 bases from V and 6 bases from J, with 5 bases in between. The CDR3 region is CASSDGKTQYF. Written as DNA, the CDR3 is TGTGCCAGCAGTGACGGGAAGACCCAGTACTTC.

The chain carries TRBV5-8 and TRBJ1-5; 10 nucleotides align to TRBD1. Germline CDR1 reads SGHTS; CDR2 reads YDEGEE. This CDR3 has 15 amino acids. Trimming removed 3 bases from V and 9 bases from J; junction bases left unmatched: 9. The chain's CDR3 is CASSSGTGVRGPQHF. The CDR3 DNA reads TGTGCCAGCAGCTCCGGGACAGGGGTCCGGGGGCCCCAGCATTTT.

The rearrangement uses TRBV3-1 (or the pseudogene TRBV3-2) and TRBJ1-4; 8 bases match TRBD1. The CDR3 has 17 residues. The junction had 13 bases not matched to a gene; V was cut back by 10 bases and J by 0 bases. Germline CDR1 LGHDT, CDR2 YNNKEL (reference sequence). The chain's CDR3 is CANPGQGGPATNEKLFF. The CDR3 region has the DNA TGTGCCAACCCCGGACAGGGTGGCCCAGCAACTAATGAAAAACTGTTTTTT.

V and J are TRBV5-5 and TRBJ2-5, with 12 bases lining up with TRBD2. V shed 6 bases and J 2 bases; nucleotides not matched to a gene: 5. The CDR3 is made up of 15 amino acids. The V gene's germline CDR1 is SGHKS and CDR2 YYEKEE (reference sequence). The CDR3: CASKIGLAGQETQYF. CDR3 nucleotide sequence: TGTGCCAGCAAAATCGGACTAGCGGGGCAAGAGACCCAGTACTTC.

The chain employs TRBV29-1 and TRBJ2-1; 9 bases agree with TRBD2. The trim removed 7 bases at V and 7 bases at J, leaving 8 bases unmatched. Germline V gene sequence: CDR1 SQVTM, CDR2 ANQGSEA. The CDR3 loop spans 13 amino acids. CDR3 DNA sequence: TGCAGCGCTGTCAGTCTAGCGGGAAATGAGCAGTTCTTC. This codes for CSAVSLAGNEQFF.

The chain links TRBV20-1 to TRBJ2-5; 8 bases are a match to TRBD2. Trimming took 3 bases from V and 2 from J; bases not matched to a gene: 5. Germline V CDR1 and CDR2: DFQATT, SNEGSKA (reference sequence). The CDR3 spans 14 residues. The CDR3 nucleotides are TGCAGTGCTAGTCGGGGGGGTCGGCAAGAGACCCAGTACTTC. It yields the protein CSASRGGRQETQYF.

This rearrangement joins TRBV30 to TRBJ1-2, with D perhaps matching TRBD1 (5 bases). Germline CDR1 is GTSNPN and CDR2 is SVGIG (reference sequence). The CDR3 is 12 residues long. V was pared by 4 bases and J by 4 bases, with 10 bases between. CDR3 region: CAWTPGSYGYTF. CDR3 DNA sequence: TGTGCCTGGACCCCAGGGTCCTATGGCTACACCTTC.

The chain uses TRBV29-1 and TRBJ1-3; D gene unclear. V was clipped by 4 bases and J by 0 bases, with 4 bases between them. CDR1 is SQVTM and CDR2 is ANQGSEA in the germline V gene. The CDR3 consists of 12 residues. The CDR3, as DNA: TGCAGCGTTGGACACTCTGGAAACACCATATATTTT. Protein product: CSVGHSGNTIYF.

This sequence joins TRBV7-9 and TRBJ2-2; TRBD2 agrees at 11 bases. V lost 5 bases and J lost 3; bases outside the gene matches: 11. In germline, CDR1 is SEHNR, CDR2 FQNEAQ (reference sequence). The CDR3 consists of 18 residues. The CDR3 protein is CASSPHSGTSGYTGELFF. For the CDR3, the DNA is TGTGCCAGCAGCCCACACTCTGGGACTAGCGGTTACACCGGGGAGCTGTTTTTT.

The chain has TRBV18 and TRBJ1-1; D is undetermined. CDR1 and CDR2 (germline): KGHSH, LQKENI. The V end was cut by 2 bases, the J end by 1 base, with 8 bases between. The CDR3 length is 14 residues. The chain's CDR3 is CASSPNSRNTEAFF. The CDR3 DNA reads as TGTGCCAGCTCACCAAACAGTAGGAACACTGAAGCTTTCTTT. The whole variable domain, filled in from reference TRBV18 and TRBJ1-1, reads NAGVMQNPRHLVRRRGQEARLRCSPMKGHSHVYWYRQLPEEGLKFMVYLQKENIIDESGMPKERFSAEFPKEGPSILRIQQVVRGDSAAYFCASSPNSRNTEAFFGQGTRLTVV.

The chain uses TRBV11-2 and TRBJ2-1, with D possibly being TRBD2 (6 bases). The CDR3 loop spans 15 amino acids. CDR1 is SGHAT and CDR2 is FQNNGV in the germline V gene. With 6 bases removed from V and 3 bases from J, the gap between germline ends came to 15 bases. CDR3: CASRAPSANYNEQFF. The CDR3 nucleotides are TGTGCCAGCAGGGCACCTAGCGCGAACTACAATGAGCAGTTCTTC.

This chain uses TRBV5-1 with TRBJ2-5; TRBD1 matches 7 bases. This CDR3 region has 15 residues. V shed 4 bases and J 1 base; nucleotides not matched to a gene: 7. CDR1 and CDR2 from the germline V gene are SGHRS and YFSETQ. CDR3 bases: TGCGCCAGCAGCACATACAGGGGTAGCCAAGAGACCCAGTACTTC. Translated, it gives CASSTYRGSQETQYF.

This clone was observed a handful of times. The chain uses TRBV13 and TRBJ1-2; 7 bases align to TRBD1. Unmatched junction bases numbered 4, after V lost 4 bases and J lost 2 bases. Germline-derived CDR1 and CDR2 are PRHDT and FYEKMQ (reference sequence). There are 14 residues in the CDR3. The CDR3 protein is CASSSSQGNYGYTF. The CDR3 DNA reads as TGTGCCAGCAGCTCCTCACAGGGGAACTATGGCTACACCTTC.

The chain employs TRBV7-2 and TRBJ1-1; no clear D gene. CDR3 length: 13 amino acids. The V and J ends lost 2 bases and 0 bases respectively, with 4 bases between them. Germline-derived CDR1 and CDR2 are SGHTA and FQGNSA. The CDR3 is CASSLSVNTEAFF. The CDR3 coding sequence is TGTGCCAGCAGCTTATCGGTGAACACTGAAGCTTTCTTT.

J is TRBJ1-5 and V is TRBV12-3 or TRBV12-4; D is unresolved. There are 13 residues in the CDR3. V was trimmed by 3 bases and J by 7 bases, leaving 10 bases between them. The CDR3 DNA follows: TGTGCCAGCAGTTTCGGGGAGAGACAGCCCCAGCATTTT. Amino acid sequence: CASSFGERQPQHF.

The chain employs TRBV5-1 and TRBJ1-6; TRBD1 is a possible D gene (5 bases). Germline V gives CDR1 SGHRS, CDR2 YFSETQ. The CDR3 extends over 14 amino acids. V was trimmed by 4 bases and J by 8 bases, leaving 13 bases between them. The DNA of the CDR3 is TGCGCCAGCAGCACCACAGGATCGGATTCACCCCTCCACTTT. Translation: CASSTTGSDSPLHF.

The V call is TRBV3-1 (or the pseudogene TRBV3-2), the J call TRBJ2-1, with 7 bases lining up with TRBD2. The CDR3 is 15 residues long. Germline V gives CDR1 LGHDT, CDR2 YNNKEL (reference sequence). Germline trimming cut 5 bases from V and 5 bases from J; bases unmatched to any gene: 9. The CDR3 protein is CASSVRTGGHNEQFF. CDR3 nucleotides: TGTGCCAGCAGCGTCCGCACGGGAGGCCACAATGAGCAGTTCTTC.

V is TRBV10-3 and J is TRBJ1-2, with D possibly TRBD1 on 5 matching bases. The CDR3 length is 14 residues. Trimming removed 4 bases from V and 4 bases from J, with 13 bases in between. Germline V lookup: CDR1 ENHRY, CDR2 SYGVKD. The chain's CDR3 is CAISVGAGIYGYTF. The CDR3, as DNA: TGTGCCATCAGTGTAGGCGCAGGGATCTATGGCTACACCTTC.